A selection of T cell receptor beta chains follows, all from one sample in a study of CD8 T cells in Susac syndrome. MiXCR, run by TCRdb on the immunoSEQ multiplex PCR reads, gives a single entry per CDR3 protein. The profile shows roughly 190,000 distinct CDR3 sequences, 90% to 95% of them singletons. What was sequenced was CD4+ T cells from PBMCs. These receptors originate from a human donor with Susac syndrome. CDR3s include the opening cysteine and the closing phenylalanine or tryptophan. A D gene is named only where the DNA matches it firmly. For some rows the clone size is stated as once, few or many, or as a class when expanded; others skip it.

cdr3_nt: TGTGCCAGCAGCCAAGATAGCCGGACTAGCGGGAGGGCCCTGGTTGAGGATACGCAGTATTTT; cdr3_aa: CASSQDSRTSGRALVEDTQYF; cdr3_length: 21; d_call: TRBD2; clone_size: NA; v_call: TRBV3-1; j_call: TRBJ2-3
cdr3_nt: TGTGCCAGCAGCCGTACTAAGACGGGAGAGCAGTACTTC; cdr3_aa: CASSRTKTGEQYF; cdr3_length: 13; d_call: NA; clone_size: few; v_call: TRBV3-1; j_call: TRBJ2-7
cdr3_nt: TGTGCCACCAGCAGAAGACAAGTCACAGATACGCAGTATTTT; cdr3_aa: CATSRRQVTDTQYF; cdr3_length: 14; d_call: NA; clone_size: NA; v_call: TRBV15; j_call: TRBJ2-3
cdr3_nt: TGTGCCAGCAGCCAGGGGTTGGAGACCCAGTACTTC; cdr3_aa: CASSQGLETQYF; cdr3_length: 12; d_call: NA; clone_size: few; v_call: TRBV14; j_call: TRBJ2-5
cdr3_nt: TGTGCCAGCAGTTGGCGAGATAATTCACCCCTCCACTTT; cdr3_aa: CASSWRDNSPLHF; cdr3_length: 13; d_call: NA; clone_size: NA; v_call: TRBV25-1; j_call: TRBJ1-6
cdr3_nt: TGCGCCAGCAGCTTGGATAGGGCAGTCTCCTACGAGCAGTACTTC; cdr3_aa: CASSLDRAVSYEQYF; cdr3_length: 15; d_call: NA; clone_size: NA; v_call: TRBV5-1; j_call: TRBJ2-7
cdr3_nt: TGTGCCAGCAGCCTAAGCCGGGACGAGCGTCATGGCTACACCTTC; cdr3_aa: CASSLSRDERHGYTF; cdr3_length: 15; d_call: NA; clone_size: NA; v_call: TRBV7-3; j_call: TRBJ1-2
cdr3_nt: TGTGCCATCAGGGCTGCGGAGGAGCGCACAGATACGCAGTATTTT; cdr3_aa: CAIRAAEERTDTQYF; cdr3_length: 15; d_call: NA; clone_size: NA; v_call: TRBV10-3; j_call: TRBJ2-3
cdr3_nt: TGTGCCAGCAGCACTGACAACGAGCAGTACTTC; cdr3_aa: CASSTDNEQYF; cdr3_length: 11; d_call: NA; clone_size: NA; v_call: TRBV5-4; j_call: TRBJ2-7
cdr3_nt: TGTGCCAGCAGTAAAGGGGAAAACTATGGCTACACCTTC; cdr3_aa: CASSKGENYGYTF; cdr3_length: 13; d_call: NA; clone_size: NA; v_call: TRBV2; j_call: TRBJ1-2
cdr3_nt: TGTGCCAGCAGCTTAGGGACAGGTAGTACCTACGAGCAGTACTTC; cdr3_aa: CASSLGTGSTYEQYF; cdr3_length: 15; d_call: TRBD1; clone_size: NA; v_call: TRBV11-2; j_call: TRBJ2-7
cdr3_nt: TGTGCCATCAGTGAGTCTAGGGGGGCGAATTACGAGCAGTACTTC; cdr3_aa: CAISESRGANYEQYF; cdr3_length: 15; d_call: NA; clone_size: NA; v_call: TRBV10-3; j_call: TRBJ2-7
cdr3_nt: TGTGCCAGCTTAAACCTACGTGGCAATCAGCCCCAGCATTTT; cdr3_aa: CASLNLRGNQPQHF; cdr3_length: 14; d_call: NA; clone_size: NA; v_call: TRBV6-1; j_call: TRBJ1-5
cdr3_nt: TGTGCCTCCCAGAACACAGGACTAGCGGGGGGGCATGAGCAGTTCTTC; cdr3_aa: CASQNTGLAGGHEQFF; cdr3_length: 16; d_call: TRBD2; clone_size: NA; v_call: TRBV7-2; j_call: TRBJ2-1
cdr3_nt: TGTGCCAGCAGGAGCGGGAGGGCCGTAACAGATACGCAGTATTTT; cdr3_aa: CASRSGRAVTDTQYF; cdr3_length: 15; d_call: TRBD2; clone_size: once; v_call: TRBV6-6; j_call: TRBJ2-3
cdr3_nt: TGTGCCAGTAGTATCGGTCCCGGGAACTATGGCTACACCTTC; cdr3_aa: CASSIGPGNYGYTF; cdr3_length: 14; d_call: NA; clone_size: NA; v_call: TRBV19; j_call: TRBJ1-2
cdr3_nt: TGTGCCAGCAGCCCAATCTACAGGGGGAGCACAGATACGCAGTATTTT; cdr3_aa: CASSPIYRGSTDTQYF; cdr3_length: 16; d_call: NA; clone_size: NA; v_call: TRBV21-1; j_call: TRBJ2-3
cdr3_nt: TGTGCCAGCAGCCAAGGGAGCGTTAACTATGGCTACACCTTC; cdr3_aa: CASSQGSVNYGYTF; cdr3_length: 14; d_call: NA; clone_size: NA; v_call: TRBV3-1; j_call: TRBJ1-2
cdr3_nt: TGCAGTGCTCGGACTAGCGGGGCCGAGCAGTACTTC; cdr3_aa: CSARTSGAEQYF; cdr3_length: 12; d_call: TRBD2; clone_size: NA; v_call: TRBV20-1; j_call: TRBJ2-7
cdr3_nt: TGCGCCAGCAGCTTTGGACAGAGAACTAATGAAAAACTGTTTTTT; cdr3_aa: CASSFGQRTNEKLFF; cdr3_length: 15; d_call: NA; clone_size: NA; v_call: TRBV5-1; j_call: TRBJ1-4
cdr3_nt: TGCGCCAGCAGCTTGGAGGGTTACTTTTCACCGAACACCGGGGAGCTGTTTTTT; cdr3_aa: CASSLEGYFSPNTGELFF; cdr3_length: 18; d_call: NA; clone_size: once; v_call: TRBV5-1; j_call: TRBJ2-2
cdr3_nt: TGTGCCAGTAGCAGAACACACAGGGACCACTACGAGCAGTACTTC; cdr3_aa: CASSRTHRDHYEQYF; cdr3_length: 15; d_call: NA; clone_size: NA; v_call: TRBV19; j_call: TRBJ2-7
cdr3_nt: TGTGCCAGCAGCCAGCGGGAGACGTACAATGAGCAGTTCTTC; cdr3_aa: CASSQRETYNEQFF; cdr3_length: 14; d_call: TRBD2; clone_size: NA; v_call: TRBV4-2; j_call: TRBJ2-1
cdr3_nt: TGTGCCAGCAGCTTGAGTGGGGCCGACTACAATGAGCAGTTCTTC; cdr3_aa: CASSLSGADYNEQFF; cdr3_length: 15; d_call: NA; clone_size: NA; v_call: TRBV5-4; j_call: TRBJ2-1
cdr3_nt: TGTGCCAGCAGCCAAGTTAGGGAGGGCCTAAGAAATGAGCAGTTCTTC; cdr3_aa: CASSQVREGLRNEQFF; cdr3_length: 16; d_call: TRBD2; clone_size: NA; v_call: TRBV14; j_call: TRBJ2-1
cdr3_nt: TGTGCCGCCTCCCGGTCAACCTACGAGCAGTACTTC; cdr3_aa: CAASRSTYEQYF; cdr3_length: 12; d_call: NA; clone_size: NA; v_call: TRBV2; j_call: TRBJ2-7
cdr3_nt: TGTGCCAGTAGTATAGGGAGGGCTTATAGCAATCAGCCCCAGCATTTT; cdr3_aa: CASSIGRAYSNQPQHF; cdr3_length: 16; d_call: NA; clone_size: NA; v_call: TRBV19; j_call: TRBJ1-5
cdr3_nt: TGTGCCAGCAGCTTAGCAGGGTCAAATGAGCAGTTCTTC; cdr3_aa: CASSLAGSNEQFF; cdr3_length: 13; d_call: NA; clone_size: NA; v_call: TRBV7-9; j_call: TRBJ2-1
cdr3_nt: TGTGCCAGCAGCTCCGACAGTCGCGAGCAGTACTTC; cdr3_aa: CASSSDSREQYF; cdr3_length: 12; d_call: NA; clone_size: NA; v_call: TRBV11-3; j_call: TRBJ2-7
cdr3_nt: TGTGCCAGCAGTGAATTGTACACTGAAGCTTTCTTT; cdr3_aa: CASSELYTEAFF; cdr3_length: 12; d_call: NA; clone_size: NA; v_call: TRBV2; j_call: TRBJ1-1
cdr3_nt: TGTGCCAGCACCTCGGGACTAGCGGGAGGATACGAGCAGTACTTC; cdr3_aa: CASTSGLAGGYEQYF; cdr3_length: 15; d_call: TRBD2; clone_size: NA; v_call: TRBV3-1; j_call: TRBJ2-7
cdr3_nt: TGCAGCGTAGCTGACAGGGGGCTTGGTGGCTACACCTTC; cdr3_aa: CSVADRGLGGYTF; cdr3_length: 13; d_call: TRBD1; clone_size: NA; v_call: TRBV29-1; j_call: TRBJ1-2
cdr3_nt: TGTGCCACCCGGACGGGGATCGGGAACACCGGGGAGCTGTTTTTT; cdr3_aa: CATRTGIGNTGELFF; cdr3_length: 15; d_call: NA; clone_size: NA; v_call: TRBV6-5; j_call: TRBJ2-2
cdr3_nt: TGTGCCAGCAGCAATTCCGGGACAGGCAATTCACCCCTCCACTTT; cdr3_aa: CASSNSGTGNSPLHF; cdr3_length: 15; d_call: TRBD1; clone_size: once; v_call: TRBV7-9; j_call: TRBJ1-6
cdr3_nt: TGTGCCACCAGCAGAGGGGGGACAGGGAATACGCAGTATTTT; cdr3_aa: CATSRGGTGNTQYF; cdr3_length: 14; d_call: TRBD1; clone_size: once; v_call: TRBV15; j_call: TRBJ2-3
cdr3_nt: TGTGCCAGCAGCTTACCCGGCGGGCCCAACACAGATACGCAGTATTTT; cdr3_aa: CASSLPGGPNTDTQYF; cdr3_length: 16; d_call: NA; clone_size: few; v_call: TRBV11-1; j_call: TRBJ2-3
cdr3_nt: TGCGCCAGTCAGGACAGGGTAGACGAGCAGTACTTC; cdr3_aa: CASQDRVDEQYF; cdr3_length: 12; d_call: TRBD1; clone_size: NA; v_call: TRBV10-2; j_call: TRBJ2-7
cdr3_nt: TGTGCCAGCAGCCTTACCGACAGGGCCACTGAAGCTTTCTTT; cdr3_aa: CASSLTDRATEAFF; cdr3_length: 14; d_call: TRBD1; clone_size: once; v_call: TRBV27; j_call: TRBJ1-1
cdr3_nt: TGTGCCAGCAGCCAAGAACTGGGTGCAACTAATGAAAAACTGTTTTTT; cdr3_aa: CASSQELGATNEKLFF; cdr3_length: 16; d_call: NA; clone_size: NA; v_call: TRBV3-1; j_call: TRBJ1-4
cdr3_nt: TGTGCCAGCAGTTCTTACCGGGACATAAACCGAAACATTCAGTACTTC; cdr3_aa: CASSSYRDINRNIQYF; cdr3_length: 16; d_call: NA; clone_size: once; v_call: TRBV28; j_call: TRBJ2-4
cdr3_nt: TGTGCCACCAGTGATTTGGGACAGGGGGATGAGCAGTTCTTC; cdr3_aa: CATSDLGQGDEQFF; cdr3_length: 14; d_call: TRBD1; clone_size: NA; v_call: TRBV24-1; j_call: TRBJ2-1
cdr3_nt: TGCAGTGCGGGGGAGCCAGGTGGCTCCTACGAGCAGTACTTC; cdr3_aa: CSAGEPGGSYEQYF; cdr3_length: 14; d_call: NA; clone_size: NA; v_call: TRBV20-1; j_call: TRBJ2-7
cdr3_nt: TGTGCCGGGGGACAGGGGGAAGGACCCCAGCATTTT; cdr3_aa: CAGGQGEGPQHF; cdr3_length: 12; d_call: TRBD1; clone_size: NA; v_call: TRBV30; j_call: TRBJ1-5
cdr3_nt: TGTGCCAGCAGTACAGGGGGAGGTGTCACTGAAGCTTTCTTT; cdr3_aa: CASSTGGGVTEAFF; cdr3_length: 14; d_call: TRBD1; clone_size: NA; v_call: TRBV12-3/TRBV12-4; j_call: TRBJ1-1
cdr3_nt: TGTGCCAGCAGCCGGCCGTGGGGCAATCAGCCCCAGCATTTT; cdr3_aa: CASSRPWGNQPQHF; cdr3_length: 14; d_call: NA; clone_size: NA; v_call: TRBV28; j_call: TRBJ1-5
cdr3_nt: TGCGCCAGCAGCCCCCTTAGGGGAACGCGGGACACTGAAGCTTTCTTT; cdr3_aa: CASSPLRGTRDTEAFF; cdr3_length: 16; d_call: NA; clone_size: NA; v_call: TRBV5-1; j_call: TRBJ1-1
cdr3_nt: TGCAGCGTCTTAAAACAGGGGGGGGCGAACACTGAAGCTTTCTTT; cdr3_aa: CSVLKQGGANTEAFF; cdr3_length: 15; d_call: TRBD1; clone_size: NA; v_call: TRBV29-1; j_call: TRBJ1-1
cdr3_nt: TGTGCCAGCAAAGGGGAGGGAAGGGAGCCCTATGGCTACACCTTC; cdr3_aa: CASKGEGREPYGYTF; cdr3_length: 15; d_call: NA; clone_size: NA; v_call: TRBV5-5; j_call: TRBJ1-2
cdr3_nt: TGTGCCACCAGTGATTTAACCGGGACTAGCGGGAGGAATGAGCAGTTCTTC; cdr3_aa: CATSDLTGTSGRNEQFF; cdr3_length: 17; d_call: TRBD2; clone_size: NA; v_call: TRBV24-1; j_call: TRBJ2-1
cdr3_nt: TGTGCCAGCAGCGTCTCATCCGGGGGAAACACCGGGGAGCTGTTTTTT; cdr3_aa: CASSVSSGGNTGELFF; cdr3_length: 16; d_call: NA; clone_size: NA; v_call: TRBV9; j_call: TRBJ2-2
cdr3_nt: TGCAGTGCTAGACCAGCGGGATCTACGCAGTATTTT; cdr3_aa: CSARPAGSTQYF; cdr3_length: 12; d_call: TRBD2; clone_size: NA; v_call: TRBV20-1; j_call: TRBJ2-3
cdr3_nt: TGTGCCTGGAGTAGTGGGCACCTCCAAGAGACCCAGTACTTC; cdr3_aa: CAWSSGHLQETQYF; cdr3_length: 14; d_call: NA; clone_size: NA; v_call: TRBV30; j_call: TRBJ2-5
cdr3_nt: TGTGCCAGCAGCTTAGGTCGGGGGGGTGCTCAGCCCCAGCATTTT; cdr3_aa: CASSLGRGGAQPQHF; cdr3_length: 15; d_call: NA; clone_size: NA; v_call: TRBV7-8; j_call: TRBJ1-5
cdr3_nt: TGTGCCAGCAGTCTAATGGGCACAGATACGCAGTATTTT; cdr3_aa: CASSLMGTDTQYF; cdr3_length: 13; d_call: NA; clone_size: NA; v_call: TRBV28; j_call: TRBJ2-3
cdr3_nt: TGTGCCAGTAGTATAACCAGGAATGAGCAGTTCTTC; cdr3_aa: CASSITRNEQFF; cdr3_length: 12; d_call: NA; clone_size: NA; v_call: TRBV19; j_call: TRBJ2-1